The present T cell receptor (beta chain) was sequenced within a study of control samples from healthy donors and cancer patients. Assay used: immunoSEQ multiplex PCR; TCRdb lists only in-frame clones, some missing. The sample has 65,000 to 80,000 clones; 89% are singletons. J was trimmed by 7 bases and V by 4 bases; bases with no gene match: 10. The CDR3 has 15 amino acids. CDR1 is SGHKS and CDR2 is YYEKEE in the germline V gene (reference sequence). The sequencing sample was made of PBMCs. V is TRBV5-5 and J is TRBJ2-1, with TRBD2 matching over 8 bases. The sequence was obtained from a woman in her 50s with colorectal cancer. CDR3 sequence reads: CASSPGRERWNEQFF. The CDR3, as DNA: TGTGCCAGCAGCCCCGGGAGGGAGAGATGGAATGAGCAGTTCTTC.